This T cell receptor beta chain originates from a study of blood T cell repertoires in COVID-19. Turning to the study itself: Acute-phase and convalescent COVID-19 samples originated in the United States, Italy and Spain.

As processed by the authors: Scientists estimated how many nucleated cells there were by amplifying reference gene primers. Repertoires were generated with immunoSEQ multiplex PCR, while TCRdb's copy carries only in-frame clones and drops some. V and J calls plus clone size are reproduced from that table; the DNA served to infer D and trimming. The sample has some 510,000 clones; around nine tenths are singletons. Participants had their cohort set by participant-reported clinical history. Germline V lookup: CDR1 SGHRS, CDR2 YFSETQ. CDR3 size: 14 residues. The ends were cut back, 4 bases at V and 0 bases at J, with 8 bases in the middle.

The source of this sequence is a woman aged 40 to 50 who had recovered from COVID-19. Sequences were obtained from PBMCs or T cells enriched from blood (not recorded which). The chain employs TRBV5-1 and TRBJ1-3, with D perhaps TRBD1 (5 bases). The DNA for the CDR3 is TGCGCCAGCAGCATAGGGGACTCTGGAAACACCATATATTTT. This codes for CASSIGDSGNTIYF. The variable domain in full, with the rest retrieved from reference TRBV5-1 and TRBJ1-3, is KAGVTQTPRYLIKTRGQQVTLSCSPISGHRSVSWYQQTPGQGLQFLFEYFSETQRNKGNFPGRFSGRQFSNSRSEMNVSTLELGDSALYLCASSIGDSGNTIYFGEGSWLTVV.